These 20 T cell receptor beta chains came from one sample sequenced in a study of OX40 agonist ivuxolimab in advanced cancers. Repertoires were generated with immunoSEQ multiplex PCR, while TCRdb's copy carries only in-frame clones and drops some. The data show under 85,000 clones, approximately 88% seen once. The input for sequencing was CD4+ or CD8+ T cells sorted from blood, taken in a trial of the OX40 agonist ivuxolimab. These receptors all come from an adult with an advanced solid tumor such as melanoma, head and neck, liver or kidney cancer.

V and J are TRBV10-3 and TRBJ2-3; D possibly corresponds to TRBD1 (5 bases). The CDR3 consists of 14 residues. Trimming shortened V by 0 bases and J by 6 bases, and 10 bases separated the two germline ends. The V gene's germline CDR1 is ENHRY and CDR2 SYGVKD. This chain's CDR3 is CAISESQGGDTQYF. The CDR3 DNA reads as TGTGCCATCAGTGAGTCTCAGGGTGGGGATACGCAGTATTTT.

The chain recombines TRBV5-4 with TRBJ1-2, with 8 nucleotides matching TRBD1. Germline CDR1 reads SGHNT; CDR2 reads YYREEE (reference sequence). The CDR3 is 16 amino acids. The junction had 12 bases not matched to a gene; V was cut back by 0 bases and J by 8 bases. DNA for the CDR3: TGTGCCAGCAGCTTGGTACTTAGACAGGGGCTCGGAGGCTACACCTTC. It is translated as CASSLVLRQGLGGYTF.

Concerning this clone itself: At one end, the junction sequence differs from germline, possibly due to a read error. The chain recombines TRBV7-9 with TRBJ1-1; 8 nucleotides line up with TRBD1. Per germline, CDR1 SEHNR and CDR2 FQNEAQ (reference sequence). The CDR3 extends over 13 amino acids. The CDR3 protein is CASSLVPGGEVSF. CDR3 in DNA: TGTGCCAGCAGCTTAGTCCCAGGGGGCGAGGTTTCCTTT. Complete variable domain (other parts from reference TRBV7-9 and TRBJ1-1): DTGVSQNPRHKITKRGQNVTFRCDPISEHNRLYWYRQTLGQGPEFLTYFQNEAQLEKSRLLSDRFSAERPKGSFSTLEIQRTEQGDSAMYLCASSLVPGGEVSFGQGTRLTVV.

The chain carries TRBV5-1 and TRBJ2-5; D ambiguous. With 0 bases removed from V and 2 bases from J, the gap between germline ends came to 8 bases. Germline CDR1 is SGHRS and CDR2 is YFSETQ. The CDR3 has 14 residues. CDR3 residues: CASSLVWPQETQYF. For the CDR3, the DNA is TGCGCCAGCAGCTTGGTTTGGCCACAAGAGACCCAGTACTTC.

V is TRBV11-2 and J is TRBJ1-1, with TRBD1 identical over 8 bases. The J segment lost 7 bases and the V segment lost 5 bases, leaving 6 bases of the junction unmatched. The CDR3 sequence is 13 residues long. CDR1 and CDR2 from the germline V gene are SGHAT and FQNNGV. The CDR3 sequence is CASSLRQGIEAFF. In DNA, the CDR3 is TGTGCCAGCAGCCTTAGACAGGGGATTGAAGCTTTCTTT.

V usage is TRBV4-1 and J usage is TRBJ2-1, with 8 nucleotides matching TRBD2. The length of the CDR3 is 19 residues. Trimming cost V 1 base and J 0 bases; bases outside gene matches: 11. Germline V gene sequence: CDR1 MGHRA, CDR2 YSYEKL. The CDR3 region is CASSQVRFQRESSYNEQFF. CDR3 nucleotide sequence: TGCGCCAGCAGCCAAGTAAGGTTCCAGCGGGAGAGCTCCTACAATGAGCAGTTCTTC.

The V call is TRBV6-5, the J call TRBJ2-1; 9 positions agree with TRBD2. This CDR3 contains 13 residues. CDR1 MNHEY and CDR2 SVGAGI come from the germline V gene. V shed 6 bases, J shed 15 bases, and the junction held 12 bases outside the gene matches. The CDR3 DNA reads as TGTGCCAGCAGGCGACCTAGCGGGATTAGTCTGTTCTTC. Amino acids: CASRRPSGISLFF.

The genes are TRBV5-1 and TRBJ1-6; no reliable D call. V shed 0 bases and J shed 3 bases, with 13 bases lying between them. The CDR3 runs 17 residues. Germline V gene sequence: CDR1 SGHRS, CDR2 YFSETQ. In DNA form, the CDR3 reads TGCGCCAGCAGCTTGGAATCAGGCCACCGCTATAATTCACCCCTCCACTTT. Residues: CASSLESGHRYNSPLHF.

This clone was recorded only once. The rearrangement links TRBV5-1 to TRBJ1-3; D not resolved. The length of the CDR3 is 15 residues. CDR1 SGHRS and CDR2 YFSETQ come from the germline V gene. Deletions cut 4 bases from V and 3 bases from J, with 14 bases between. This CDR3 reads CASSERAALGNTIYF. In DNA form, the CDR3 reads TGCGCCAGCAGCGAGAGGGCGGCTCTTGGAAACACCATATATTTT.

This clone was seen only a few times. The rearrangement links TRBV2 to TRBJ2-5, with D perhaps matching TRBD1 or TRBD2 (5 bases each). The CDR3 totals 13 residues. Germline values: CDR1 SNHLY, CDR2 FYNNEI. Trimming removed 6 bases from V and 7 bases from J, with 15 bases in between. Written as DNA, the CDR3 is TGTGCCAGCAGCCCTGACAGCGGATGGACCCAGTACTTC. This encodes CASSPDSGWTQYF.

This clone has only one observation. This chain connects TRBV28 to TRBJ2-4, with TRBD2 identical over 7 bases. With 2 bases clipped from V and 6 bases from J, the junction kept 4 bases outside the gene matches. Germline loops: CDR1 MDHEN, CDR2 SYDVKM. The CDR3 is 14 amino acids. The CDR3, as DNA: TGTGCCAGCAGTTTAGATGGGAGGGGAAACATTCAGTACTTC. Its protein product is CASSLDGRGNIQYF.

The chain combines TRBV5-4 with TRBJ1-1; 8 bases are a match to TRBD1. CDR1 and CDR2 from the germline V gene are SGHNT and YYREEE (reference sequence). The V segment lost 1 base and the J segment 6 bases; nucleotides outside the gene matches: 5. The CDR3 has 14 amino acids. In DNA, the CDR3 is TGTGCCAGCAGCTTGCAGGGGGCAGGAGCTGAAGCTTTCTTT. Protein sequence: CASSLQGAGAEAFF.

The J gene is TRBJ1-2, the V gene TRBV5-1, with D tentatively TRBD1 (5 bases). Trimming took 2 bases from V and 7 from J, leaving 12 bases between them. This CDR3 has 13 residues. The germline V gene has CDR1 SGHRS and CDR2 YFSETQ. The CDR3 nucleotides are TGCGCCAGCAGCTTTCAGGGTTCGGGTGGCTACACCTTC. It translates to CASSFQGSGGYTF.

The chain recombines TRBV12-5 with TRBJ1-2, with D maybe TRBD1 (6 bases). Trimming stripped 4 bases from V and 4 bases from J, with 16 bases between. CDR1 is LGHNT and CDR2 is FRNRAP in the germline V gene. The CDR3 contains 15 residues. CDR3 amino acids: CASGSQAQGLYGYTF. In nucleotides, the CDR3 is TGTGCTAGTGGTTCACAAGCACAGGGCCTCTATGGCTACACCTTC.

The rearrangement uses TRBV6-1 and TRBJ2-7; D gene ambiguous. Trimming pared 6 bases from V and 2 bases from J, leaving 8 bases between. Germline V gene data show CDR1 as MNHNS and CDR2 as SASEGT. The CDR3 totals 12 residues. The chain's CDR3 is CASRVTTYEQYF. In DNA form, the CDR3 reads TGTGCCAGCAGAGTCACTACCTACGAGCAGTACTTC.

The CDR3 nucleotides read TGTGCCAGCAGCCGATACACAACAACTAATGAAAAACTGTTTTTT. Its translation is CASSRYTTTNEKLFF. The rearrangement uses TRBV27 and TRBJ1-4; D not certain. Germline V gene data show CDR1 as MNHEY and CDR2 as SMNVEV (reference sequence). Between the trimmed V and J ends, which lost 6 bases and 0 bases, there was a span of 11 bases. CDR3 length: 15 amino acids.

The V call is TRBV30, the J call TRBJ2-5, with D perhaps matching TRBD2 (5 bases). V lost 2 bases and J 5 bases, leaving 12 bases between the germline ends. In germline, CDR1 is GTSNPN, CDR2 SVGIG (reference sequence). The CDR3 sequence is 13 residues long. The CDR3 sequence: CAWSRDSGETQYF. DNA for the CDR3: TGTGCCTGGAGTAGGGATTCGGGGGAGACCCAGTACTTC.

The rearrangement joins TRBV18 to TRBJ2-7, with D possibly matching TRBD1 (6 bases). CDR1 is KGHSH and CDR2 is LQKENI in the germline V gene. This CDR3 region has 14 residues. Trimming shortened V by 3 bases and J by 2 bases, and 11 bases separated the two germline ends. Written as DNA, the CDR3 is TGTGCCAGCTCACCCAACAGGGACGCCTACGAGCAGTACTTC. Its translation: CASSPNRDAYEQYF.

This chain links TRBV9 with TRBJ2-3; TRBD2 matches at 7 bases. Germline V CDR1 and CDR2: SGDLS, YYNGEE. This CDR3 has 14 amino acids. V lost 4 bases to trimming and J lost 0 bases; unmatched junction nucleotides: 2. CDR3: CASSWRESTDTQYF. In DNA form, the CDR3 reads TGTGCCAGCAGCTGGCGGGAGAGCACAGATACGCAGTATTTT.

The CDR3 coding sequence is TGTGCCAGCAGCTTAGGGGTTGGGCAGGGAGATACGCAGTATTTT. Translation gives CASSLGVGQGDTQYF. This rearrangement joins TRBV7-2 to TRBJ2-3; tentative D call: TRBD1 (5 bases). The CDR3 length is 15 residues. Germline V CDR1 and CDR2: SGHTA, FQGNSA. Between the trimmed V and J ends, which lost 1 base and 5 bases, there was a span of 13 bases.